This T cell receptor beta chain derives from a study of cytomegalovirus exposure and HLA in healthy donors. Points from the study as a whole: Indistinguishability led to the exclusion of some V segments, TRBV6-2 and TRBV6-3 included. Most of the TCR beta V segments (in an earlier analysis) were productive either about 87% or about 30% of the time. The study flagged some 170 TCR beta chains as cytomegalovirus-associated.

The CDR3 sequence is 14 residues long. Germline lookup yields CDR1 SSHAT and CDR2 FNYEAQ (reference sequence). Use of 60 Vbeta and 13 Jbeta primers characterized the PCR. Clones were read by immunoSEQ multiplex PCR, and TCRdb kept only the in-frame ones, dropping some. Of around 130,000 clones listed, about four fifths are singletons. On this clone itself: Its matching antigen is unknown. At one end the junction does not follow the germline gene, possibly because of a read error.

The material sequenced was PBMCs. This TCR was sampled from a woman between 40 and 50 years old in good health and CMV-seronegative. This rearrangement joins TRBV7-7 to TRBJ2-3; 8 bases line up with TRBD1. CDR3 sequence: CASSFQGATDTQYF. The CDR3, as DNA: TGTGCTAGCAGCTTCCAGGGGGCCACAGATACGCAGTATTTT. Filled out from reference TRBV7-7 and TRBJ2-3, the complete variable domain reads GAGVSQSPRYKVTKRGQDVTLRCDPISSHATLYWYQQALGQGPEFLTYFNYEAQPDKSGLPSDRFSAERPEGSISTLTIQRTEQRDSAMYRCASSFQGATDTQYFGPGTRLTVL.